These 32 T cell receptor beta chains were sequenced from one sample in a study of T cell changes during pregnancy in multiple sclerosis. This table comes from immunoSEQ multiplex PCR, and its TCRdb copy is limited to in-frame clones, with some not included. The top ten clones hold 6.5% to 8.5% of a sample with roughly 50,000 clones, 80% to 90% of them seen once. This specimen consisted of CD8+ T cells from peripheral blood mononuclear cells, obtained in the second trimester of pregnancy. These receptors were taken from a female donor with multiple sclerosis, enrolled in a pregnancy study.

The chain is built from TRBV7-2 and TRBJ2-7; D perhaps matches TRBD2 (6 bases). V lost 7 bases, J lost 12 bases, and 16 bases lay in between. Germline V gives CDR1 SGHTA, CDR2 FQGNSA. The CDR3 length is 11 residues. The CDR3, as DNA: TGTGCCAGCACGACGGTGGGGGGTTGGTACTTC. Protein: CASTTVGGWYF.

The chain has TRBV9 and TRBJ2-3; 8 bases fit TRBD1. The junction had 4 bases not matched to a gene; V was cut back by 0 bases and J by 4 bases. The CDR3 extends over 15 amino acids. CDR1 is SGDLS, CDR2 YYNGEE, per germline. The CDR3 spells CASSVAGQGSDTQYF. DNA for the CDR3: TGTGCCAGCAGCGTAGCTGGACAGGGTTCAGATACGCAGTATTTT.

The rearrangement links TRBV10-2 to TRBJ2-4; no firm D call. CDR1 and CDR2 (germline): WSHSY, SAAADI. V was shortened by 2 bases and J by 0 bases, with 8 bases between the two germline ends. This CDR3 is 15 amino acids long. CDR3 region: CASSEDGLAKNIQYF. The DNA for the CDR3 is TGCGCCAGCAGTGAGGACGGGTTAGCCAAAAACATTCAGTACTTC.

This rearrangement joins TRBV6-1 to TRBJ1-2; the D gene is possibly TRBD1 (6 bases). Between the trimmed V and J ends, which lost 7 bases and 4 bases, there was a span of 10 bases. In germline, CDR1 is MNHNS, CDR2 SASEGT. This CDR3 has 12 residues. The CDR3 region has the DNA TGTGCCAGCATTGCGGGGGCCTATGGCTACACCTTC. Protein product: CASIAGAYGYTF.

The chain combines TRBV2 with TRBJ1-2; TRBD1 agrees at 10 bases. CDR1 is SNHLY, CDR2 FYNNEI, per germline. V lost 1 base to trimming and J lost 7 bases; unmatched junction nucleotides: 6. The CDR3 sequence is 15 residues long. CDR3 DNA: TGTGCCAGCAGTGAAGGGCTGGGGACAGGGGTTGGCTACACCTTC. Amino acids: CASSEGLGTGVGYTF.

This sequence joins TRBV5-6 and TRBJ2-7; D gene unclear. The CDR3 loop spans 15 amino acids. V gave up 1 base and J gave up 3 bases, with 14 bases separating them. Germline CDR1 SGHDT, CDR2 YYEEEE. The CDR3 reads CASSLSLDRFYEQYF. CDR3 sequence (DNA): TGTGCCAGCAGCTTGAGTCTAGATCGTTTCTACGAGCAGTACTTC.

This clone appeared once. The CDR3 region has the DNA TGTGCCAGCAGCTTGGACGGTGACTACGAGCAGTACTTC. It yields the protein CASSLDGDYEQYF. The chain employs TRBV5-4 and TRBJ2-7; D is unclear. CDR3 length: 13 residues. Deletions cut 0 bases from V and 3 bases from J, with 7 bases between. Germline V gene data show CDR1 as SGHNT and CDR2 as YYREEE (reference sequence).

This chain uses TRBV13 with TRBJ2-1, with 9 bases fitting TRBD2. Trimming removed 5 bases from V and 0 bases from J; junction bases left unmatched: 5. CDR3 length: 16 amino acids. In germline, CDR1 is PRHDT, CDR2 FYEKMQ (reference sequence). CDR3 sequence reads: CASSARTSVSYNEQFF. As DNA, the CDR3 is TGTGCCAGCAGCGCCCGGACTAGCGTCTCCTACAATGAGCAGTTCTTC. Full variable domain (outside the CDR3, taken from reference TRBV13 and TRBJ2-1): AAGVIQSPRHLIKEKRETATLKCYPIPRHDTVYWYQQGPGQDPQFLISFYEKMQSDKGSIPDRFSAQQFSDYHSELNMSSLELGDSALYFCASSARTSVSYNEQFFGPGTRLTVL.

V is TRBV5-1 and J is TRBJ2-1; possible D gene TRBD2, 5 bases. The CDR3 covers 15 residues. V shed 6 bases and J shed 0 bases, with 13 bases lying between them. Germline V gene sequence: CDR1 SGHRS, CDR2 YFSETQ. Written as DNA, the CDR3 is TGCGCCAGCACCGAGGACGGGGACTCCTACAATGAGCAGTTCTTC. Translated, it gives CASTEDGDSYNEQFF.

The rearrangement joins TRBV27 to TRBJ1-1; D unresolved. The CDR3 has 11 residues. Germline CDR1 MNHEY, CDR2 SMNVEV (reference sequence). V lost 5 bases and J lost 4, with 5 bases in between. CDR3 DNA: TGTGCCAGCAGTCCGGGCACTGAAGCTTTCTTT. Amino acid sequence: CASSPGTEAFF.

The CDR3 nucleotides read TGTGCCAGCAGCTCAAGGACTTTCCAGGTGGATACGCAGTATTTT. Encoded protein: CASSSRTFQVDTQYF. J is TRBJ2-3 and V is TRBV7-9; perhaps TRBD2 as D (5 bases). The CDR3 sequence is 15 residues long. CDR1 is SEHNR, CDR2 FQNEAQ, per germline (reference sequence). Trimming removed 4 bases at V and 6 bases at J, with 17 bases between.

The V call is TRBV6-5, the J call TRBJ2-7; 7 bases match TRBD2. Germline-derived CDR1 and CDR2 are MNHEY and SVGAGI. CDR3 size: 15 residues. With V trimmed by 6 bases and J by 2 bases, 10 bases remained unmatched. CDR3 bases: TGTGCCAGCAGAGACTCGGGGGGACGCCCCTACGAGCAGTACTTC. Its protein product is CASRDSGGRPYEQYF.

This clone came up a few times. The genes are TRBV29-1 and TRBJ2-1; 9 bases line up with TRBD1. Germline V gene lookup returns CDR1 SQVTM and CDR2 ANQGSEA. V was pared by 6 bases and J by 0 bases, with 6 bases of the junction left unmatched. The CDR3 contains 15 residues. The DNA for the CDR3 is TGCAGCGTAGGGACAGGGCCGAGCTCCTACAATGAGCAGTTCTTC. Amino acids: CSVGTGPSSYNEQFF.

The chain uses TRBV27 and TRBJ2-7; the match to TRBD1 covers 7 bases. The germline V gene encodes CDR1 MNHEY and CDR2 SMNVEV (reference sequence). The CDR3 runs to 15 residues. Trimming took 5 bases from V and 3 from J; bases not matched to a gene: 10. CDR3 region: CASSPPSGGGYEQYF. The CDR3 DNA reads TGTGCCAGCAGTCCACCCTCAGGGGGTGGCTACGAGCAGTACTTC.

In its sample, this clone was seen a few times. The CDR3 reads CASSEGSNQPQHF. CDR3 DNA: TGTGCCAGCAGCGAGGGTAGCAATCAGCCCCAGCATTTT. The chain recombines TRBV6-4 with TRBJ1-5; D unresolved. The CDR3 is 13 residues long. The germline CDR1 and CDR2 sequences are MRHNA and SNTAGT. The V gene lost 6 bases and the J gene lost 0 bases, with 6 bases spanning the gap.

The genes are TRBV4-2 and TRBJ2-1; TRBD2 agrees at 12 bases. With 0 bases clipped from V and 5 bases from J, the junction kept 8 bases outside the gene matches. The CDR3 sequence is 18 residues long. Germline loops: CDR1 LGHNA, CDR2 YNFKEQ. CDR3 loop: CASSQDRQLAGGDNEQFF. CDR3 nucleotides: TGTGCCAGCAGCCAAGATCGCCAACTAGCGGGGGGCGACAATGAGCAGTTCTTC.

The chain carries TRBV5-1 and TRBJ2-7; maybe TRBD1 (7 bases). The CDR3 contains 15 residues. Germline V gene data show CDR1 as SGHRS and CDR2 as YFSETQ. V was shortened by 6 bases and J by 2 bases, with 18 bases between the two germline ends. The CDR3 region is CASIWFQGGPYEQYF. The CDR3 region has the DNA TGCGCCAGCATTTGGTTTCAGGGGGGCCCCTACGAGCAGTACTTC.

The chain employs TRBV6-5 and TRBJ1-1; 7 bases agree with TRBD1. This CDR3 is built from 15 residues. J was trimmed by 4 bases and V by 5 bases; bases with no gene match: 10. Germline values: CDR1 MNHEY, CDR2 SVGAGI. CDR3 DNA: TGTGCCAGCAGTCGTGGGACAGCCGGGACCACTGAAGCTTTCTTT. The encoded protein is CASSRGTAGTTEAFF.

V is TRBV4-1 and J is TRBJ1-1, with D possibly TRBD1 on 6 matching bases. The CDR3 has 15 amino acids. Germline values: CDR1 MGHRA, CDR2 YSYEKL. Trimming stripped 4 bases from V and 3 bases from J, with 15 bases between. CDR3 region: CASSRGGGLDTEAFF. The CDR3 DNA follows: TGCGCCAGCAGCCGGGGAGGGGGGTTGGACACTGAAGCTTTCTTT.

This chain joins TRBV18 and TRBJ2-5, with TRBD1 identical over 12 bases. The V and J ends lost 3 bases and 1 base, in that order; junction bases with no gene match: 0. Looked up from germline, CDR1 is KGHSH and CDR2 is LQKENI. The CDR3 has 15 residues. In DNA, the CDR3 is TGTGCCAGCTCACCGGGACAGGGGGCCCAAGAGACCCAGTACTTC. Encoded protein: CASSPGQGAQETQYF.

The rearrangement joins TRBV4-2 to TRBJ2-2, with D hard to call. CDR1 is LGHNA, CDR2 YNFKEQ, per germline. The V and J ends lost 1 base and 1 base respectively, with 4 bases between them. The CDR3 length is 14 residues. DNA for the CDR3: TGTGCCAGCAGCCAAGGTCTGAACACCGGGGAGCTGTTTTTT. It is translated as CASSQGLNTGELFF.

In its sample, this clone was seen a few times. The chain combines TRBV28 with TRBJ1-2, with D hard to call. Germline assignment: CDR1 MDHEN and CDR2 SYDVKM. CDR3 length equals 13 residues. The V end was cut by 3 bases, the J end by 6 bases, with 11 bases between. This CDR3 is CASSFIGTDGYTF. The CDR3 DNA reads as TGTGCCAGCAGTTTCATCGGAACAGATGGCTACACCTTC.

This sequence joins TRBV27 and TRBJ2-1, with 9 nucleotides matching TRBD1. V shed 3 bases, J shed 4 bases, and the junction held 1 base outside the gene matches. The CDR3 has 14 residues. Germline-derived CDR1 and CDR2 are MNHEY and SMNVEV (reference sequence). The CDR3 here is CASSLDRGYNEQFF. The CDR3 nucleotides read TGTGCCAGCAGTTTGGACAGGGGTTACAATGAGCAGTTCTTC.

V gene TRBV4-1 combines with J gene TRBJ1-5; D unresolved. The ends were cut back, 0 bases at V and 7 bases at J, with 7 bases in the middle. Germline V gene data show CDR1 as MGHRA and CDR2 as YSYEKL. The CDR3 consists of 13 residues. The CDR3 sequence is CASSQDRWQPQHF. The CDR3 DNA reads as TGCGCCAGCAGCCAAGATCGGTGGCAGCCCCAGCATTTT.

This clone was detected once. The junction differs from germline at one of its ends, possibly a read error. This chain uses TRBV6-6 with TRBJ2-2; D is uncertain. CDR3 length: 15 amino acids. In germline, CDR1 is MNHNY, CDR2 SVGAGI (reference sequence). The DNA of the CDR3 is TGTGCCAGCAGTCACTCCGGTCCCCAAACCGGGGAGCTGTTTTTT. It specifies CASSHSGPQTGELFF.

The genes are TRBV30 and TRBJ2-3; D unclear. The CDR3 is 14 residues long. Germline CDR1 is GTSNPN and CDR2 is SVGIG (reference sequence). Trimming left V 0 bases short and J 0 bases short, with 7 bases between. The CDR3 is CAWSVLTSTDTQYF. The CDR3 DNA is TGTGCCTGGAGTGTACTGACAAGCACAGATACGCAGTATTTT. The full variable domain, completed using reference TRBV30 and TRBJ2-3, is SQTIHQWPATLVQPVGSPLSLECTVEGTSNPNLYWYRQAAGRGLQLLFYSVGIGQISSEVPQNLSASRPQDRQFILSSKKLLLSDSGFYLCAWSVLTSTDTQYFGPGTRLTVL.

CDR3 region: CASSYSTGEYTGELFF. DNA for the CDR3: TGTGCCAGCAGTTACTCGACGGGAGAGTACACCGGGGAGCTGTTTTTT. This rearrangement joins TRBV6-5 to TRBJ2-2; a weak D match, TRBD2 (6 bases). This CDR3 has 16 residues. The ends were cut back, 0 bases at V and 3 bases at J, with 11 bases in the middle. Germline V gene sequence: CDR1 MNHEY, CDR2 SVGAGI.

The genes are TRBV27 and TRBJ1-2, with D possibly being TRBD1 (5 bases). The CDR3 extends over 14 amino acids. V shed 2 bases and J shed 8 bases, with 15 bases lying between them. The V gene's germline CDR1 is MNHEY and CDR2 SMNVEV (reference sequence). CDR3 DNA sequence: TGTGCCAGCAGTTTAACAACCCCCAGGGAAGGCTACACCTTC. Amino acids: CASSLTTPREGYTF.

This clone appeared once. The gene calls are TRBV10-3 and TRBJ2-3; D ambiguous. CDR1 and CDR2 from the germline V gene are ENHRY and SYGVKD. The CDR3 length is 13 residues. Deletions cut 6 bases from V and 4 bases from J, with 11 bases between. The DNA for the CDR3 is TGTGCCATCAGGTCTCTAGGCGCAGATACGCAGTATTTT. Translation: CAIRSLGADTQYF.

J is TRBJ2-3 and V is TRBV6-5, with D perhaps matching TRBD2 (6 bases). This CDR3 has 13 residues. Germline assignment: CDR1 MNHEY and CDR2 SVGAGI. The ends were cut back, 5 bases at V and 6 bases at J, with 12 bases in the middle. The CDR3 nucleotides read TGTGCCAGCAGTCGGGACTCGCCGGATACGCAGTATTTT. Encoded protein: CASSRDSPDTQYF.

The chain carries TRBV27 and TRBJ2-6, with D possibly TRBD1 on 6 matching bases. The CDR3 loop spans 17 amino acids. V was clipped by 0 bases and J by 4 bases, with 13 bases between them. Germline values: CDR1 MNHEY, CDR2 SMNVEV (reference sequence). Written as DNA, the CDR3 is TGTGCCAGCAGTTTATCGTCAGGGGCTCTGGGGGCCAACGTCCTGACTTTC. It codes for CASSLSSGALGANVLTF.

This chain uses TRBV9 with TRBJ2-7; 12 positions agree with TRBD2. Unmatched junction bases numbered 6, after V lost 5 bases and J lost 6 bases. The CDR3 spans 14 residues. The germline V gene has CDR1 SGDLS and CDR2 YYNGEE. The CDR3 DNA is TGTGCCAGCAGTGAGACTAGCGGGGGCGGCGAGCAGTACTTC. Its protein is CASSETSGGGEQYF.